The 15 T cell receptor beta chains reported below all come from one sample, sequenced in a study of beta chain features in type 1 diabetes. Findings of the study overall: Significant though moderate, a shortening of TCRB CDR3s appeared in all four CD4+ subsets of Type 1 diabetes patients.

Expressed TCRB transcripts were sequenced, since all the RNA that had been isolated was reverse transcribed. Assay: immunoSEQ multiplex PCR; the TCRdb copy retains only in-frame clones and omits some. The sample lists around 250,000 clones, approximately 15% occurring once. Their antigens are not known. Sequencing was carried out using naive CD4+ T cells from blood. The receptors were sampled from a man aged 25 to 45 with type 1 diabetes.

This clone was seen only a few times. The chain combines TRBV4-1 with TRBJ2-1; D is perhaps TRBD2 (7 bases). V lost 3 bases and J lost 4, with 22 bases in between. The CDR3 totals 18 residues. Germline V CDR1 and CDR2: MGHRA, YSYEKL. The CDR3 reads CASSHPGRGGRNYNEQFF. CDR3 DNA sequence: TGCGCCAGCAGCCACCCTGGTAGGGGGGGACGTAATTACAATGAGCAGTTCTTC.

The chain uses TRBV13 and TRBJ2-1, with 10 bases identical to TRBD2. The CDR3 has 18 residues. The germline V gene has CDR1 PRHDT and CDR2 FYEKMQ (reference sequence). The trim removed 4 bases at V and 7 bases at J, leaving 16 bases unmatched. The CDR3 coding sequence is TGTGCCAGCAGCTACTCCTCGGGACTAGCGATCAGGGGGAATGAGCAGTTCTTC. As protein: CASSYSSGLAIRGNEQFF.

There are a few counts of this clone. The chain uses TRBV30 and TRBJ2-7; D is possibly TRBD2 (6 bases). The germline V and J ends were trimmed by 2 bases and 2 bases, with 10 bases remaining between them. CDR3 length equals 13 residues. The germline gives CDR1 GTSNPN, CDR2 SVGIG (reference sequence). Here the CDR3 DNA reads TGTGCCTGGAGTTCGGGACTTACCTACGAGCAGTACTTC. It codes for CAWSSGLTYEQYF. Using reference TRBV30 and TRBJ2-7 for the parts outside the CDR3, the full variable domain is SQTIHQWPATLVQPVGSPLSLECTVEGTSNPNLYWYRQAAGRGLQLLFYSVGIGQISSEVPQNLSASRPQDRQFILSSKKLLLSDSGFYLCAWSSGLTYEQYFGPGTRLTVT.

V is TRBV29-1 and J is TRBJ1-1; maybe TRBD1 (5 bases). Germline assignment: CDR1 SQVTM and CDR2 ANQGSEA. This CDR3 comprises 11 residues. V was clipped by 5 bases and J by 4 bases, with 8 bases between them. The CDR3 here is CSVSGGTEAFF. The CDR3 bases are TGCAGCGTTTCCGGGGGCACTGAAGCTTTCTTT.

This clone has only a few counts. The V and J genes are TRBV18 and TRBJ1-1; D ambiguous. Germline values: CDR1 KGHSH, CDR2 LQKENI. The CDR3 totals 14 residues. Trimming removed 3 bases from V and 5 bases from J, with 13 bases in between. The CDR3 loop reads CASSPFEDYTEAFF. Written as DNA, the CDR3 is TGTGCCAGCTCACCTTTCGAGGATTATACTGAAGCTTTCTTT.

This chain uses TRBV4-1 with TRBJ2-7, with 11 nucleotides matching TRBD2. The V and J ends lost 4 bases and 3 bases, in that order; junction bases with no gene match: 5. CDR1 is MGHRA and CDR2 is YSYEKL in the germline V gene. This CDR3 region has 15 residues. CDR3 in amino acids: CASSPPSGGRYEQYF. The CDR3, as DNA: TGCGCCAGCAGCCCCCCTAGCGGGGGGCGCTACGAGCAGTACTTC.

The rearrangement joins TRBV5-1 to TRBJ2-1; TRBD1 matches 7 bases. Germline CDR1 reads SGHRS; CDR2 reads YFSETQ. Germline trimming cut 4 bases from V and 5 bases from J; bases unmatched to any gene: 3. The CDR3 sequence is 13 residues long. CDR3 protein: CASSIGQDNEQFF. The DNA for the CDR3 is TGCGCCAGCAGCATTGGACAGGACAATGAGCAGTTCTTC. The full variable domain, completed using reference TRBV5-1 and TRBJ2-1, is KAGVTQTPRYLIKTRGQQVTLSCSPISGHRSVSWYQQTPGQGLQFLFEYFSETQRNKGNFPGRFSGRQFSNSRSEMNVSTLELGDSALYLCASSIGQDNEQFFGPGTRLTVL.

Concerning this clone: Other nucleotide sequences from this sample produce the same CDR3. The CDR3 nucleotides read TGCGCCAGCAGCTTAGGGACAGGGGGCAATCAGCCCCAGCATTTT. Its translation is CASSLGTGGNQPQHF. The chain links TRBV5-1 to TRBJ1-5; 10 bases fit TRBD1. CDR1 is SGHRS, CDR2 YFSETQ, per germline. The V segment lost 2 bases and the J segment 2 bases; nucleotides outside the gene matches: 1. CDR3 length equals 15 residues.

The chain uses TRBV18 and TRBJ2-7; D might be TRBD1 (5 bases). This CDR3 has 15 residues. Per the germline V gene, CDR1 is KGHSH and CDR2 is LQKENI. V lost 0 bases and J 2 bases, leaving 11 bases between the germline ends. CDR3 residues: CASSPPGQPPYEQYF. The CDR3 DNA sequence: TGTGCCAGCTCACCACCGGGGCAGCCACCCTACGAGCAGTACTTC.

The CDR3: CASSWTSGTDTQYF. The CDR3 coding sequence is TGTGCCAGCAGCTGGACTAGCGGCACAGATACGCAGTATTTT. The V call is TRBV7-9, the J call TRBJ2-3, with 9 nucleotides matching TRBD2. J lost 1 base, V lost 4 bases, and 0 bases had no gene match. Germline V lookup: CDR1 SEHNR, CDR2 FQNEAQ (reference sequence). The CDR3 length is 14 residues.

In this sample, this clone turned up a few times. CDR3 in amino acids: CASSLAPDMKKLFF. CDR3 DNA: TGTGCCAGCAGCTTAGCGCCGGACATGAAAAAACTGTTTTTT. The chain links TRBV7-2 to TRBJ1-4, with a possible D match to TRBD1 (5 bases). This CDR3 contains 14 residues. Germline V gene data show CDR1 as SGHTA and CDR2 as FQGNSA. With 0 bases removed from V and 9 bases from J, the gap between germline ends came to 11 bases.

The V gene is TRBV2, the J gene TRBJ1-4; perhaps TRBD1 as D (5 bases). The CDR3 is 15 residues long. The V end was cut by 4 bases, the J end by 7 bases, with 16 bases between. CDR1 and CDR2 from the germline V gene are SNHLY and FYNNEI. This CDR3 is CASSVRGRKSEKLFF. The CDR3 DNA follows: TGTGCCAGCAGTGTAAGGGGCAGGAAGAGTGAAAAACTGTTTTTT.

This clone came up a few times. This chain links TRBV30 with TRBJ1-2; D is unclear. V dropped 1 base and J dropped 2 bases, with 8 bases sitting between them. The germline V gene has CDR1 GTSNPN and CDR2 SVGIG (reference sequence). The CDR3 sequence is 13 residues long. The CDR3 loop is CAWSEVRNYGYTF. The CDR3 DNA reads TGTGCCTGGAGTGAAGTGCGGAACTATGGCTACACCTTC. Using reference TRBV30 and TRBJ1-2 for the parts outside the CDR3, the full variable domain is SQTIHQWPATLVQPVGSPLSLECTVEGTSNPNLYWYRQAAGRGLQLLFYSVGIGQISSEVPQNLSASRPQDRQFILSSKKLLLSDSGFYLCAWSEVRNYGYTFGSGTRLTVV.

This chain joins TRBV19 and TRBJ2-1; TRBD1 matches at 8 bases. Trimming cost V 7 bases and J 8 bases; bases outside gene matches: 16. CDR1 and CDR2 from the germline V gene are LNHDA and SQIVND (reference sequence). This CDR3 has 16 amino acids. For the CDR3, the DNA is TGTGCCAGTAAACAACACCAGGGGGCTTTAGGTGATGAGCAGTTCTTC. This translates into CASKQHQGALGDEQFF. The variable domain in full, with the rest retrieved from reference TRBV19 and TRBJ2-1, is DGGITQSPKYLFRKEGQNVTLSCEQNLNHDAMYWYRQDPGQGLRLIYYSQIVNDFQKGDIAEGYSVSREKKESFPLTVTSAQKNPTAFYLCASKQHQGALGDEQFFGPGTRLTVL.

The gene calls are TRBV9 and TRBJ2-7; a possible D gene is TRBD2 (6 bases). V lost 3 bases, J lost 7 bases, and 17 bases lay in between. CDR1 and CDR2 from the germline V gene are SGDLS and YYNGEE. CDR3 length: 14 residues. The CDR3 protein is CASSATTDRGEQYF. In nucleotides, the CDR3 is TGTGCCAGCAGCGCCACGACTGACCGGGGGGAGCAGTACTTC.